The 12 T cell receptor beta chains presented below share a single source sample, sequenced in a study of T cells in localized non-small cell lung cancer. Some clones are missing from TCRdb's copy, which holds only in-frame ones; the method was immunoSEQ multiplex PCR. The sample has 86,000 or so clones; 80% to 90% are singletons. The sequencing used peripheral blood, collected before any cancer treatment. These receptors were taken from a man between 40 and 69 years old with stage I lung adenocarcinoma.

The rearrangement uses TRBV9 and TRBJ2-7; the match to TRBD2 covers 8 bases. The CDR3 sequence is 14 residues long. Germline V lookup: CDR1 SGDLS, CDR2 YYNGEE. V was pared by 3 bases and J by 3 bases, with 5 bases of the junction left unmatched. The DNA of the CDR3 is TGTGCCAGCAGCGCGGGACTAGAAGGCTACGAGCAGTACTTC. Translation: CASSAGLEGYEQYF. The full variable domain, with the rest looked up from reference TRBV9 and TRBJ2-7, is DSGVTQTPKHLITATGQRVTLRCSPRSGDLSVYWYQQSLDQGLQFLIQYYNGEERAKGNILERFSAQQFPDLHSELNLSSLELGDSALYFCASSAGLEGYEQYFGPGTRLTVT.

The V call is TRBV7-2, the J call TRBJ2-3; D ambiguous. V was clipped by 5 bases and J by 5 bases, with 17 bases between them. Germline CDR1 reads SGHTA; CDR2 reads FQGNSA. The length of the CDR3 is 15 residues. CDR3 DNA sequence: TGTGCCAGCAGCCGCACGCCTGCATCGGGAGATACGCAGTATTTT. It specifies CASSRTPASGDTQYF.

The chain has TRBV5-4 and TRBJ2-7; perhaps TRBD1 as D (6 bases). This CDR3 is built from 14 residues. Between the trimmed V and J ends, which lost 3 bases and 6 bases, there was a span of 16 bases. The germline V gene has CDR1 SGHNT and CDR2 YYREEE (reference sequence). CDR3 sequence (DNA): TGTGCCAGCAGCTCGATAAACAGGGACCGCGAGCAGTACTTC. It encodes CASSSINRDREQYF. The full variable domain, with the rest looked up from reference TRBV5-4 and TRBJ2-7, is ETGVTQSPTHLIKTRGQQVTLRCSSQSGHNTVSWYQQALGQGPQFIFQYYREEENGRGNFPPRFSGLQFPNYSSELNVNALELDDSALYLCASSSINRDREQYFGPGTRLTVT.

CDR3 in amino acids: CASSIQGATQNYGYTF. CDR3 nucleotides: TGTGCCAGTAGTATACAGGGGGCAACCCAAAACTATGGCTACACCTTC. V usage is TRBV19 and J usage is TRBJ1-2; the match to TRBD1 covers 8 bases. The CDR3 extends over 16 amino acids. Per germline, CDR1 LNHDA and CDR2 SQIVND (reference sequence). J lost 2 bases, V lost 2 bases, and 7 bases had no gene match. The full variable domain, with the rest looked up from reference TRBV19 and TRBJ1-2, is DGGITQSPKYLFRKEGQNVTLSCEQNLNHDAMYWYRQDPGQGLRLIYYSQIVNDFQKGDIAEGYSVSREKKESFPLTVTSAQKNPTAFYLCASSIQGATQNYGYTFGSGTRLTVV.

V is TRBV2 and J is TRBJ1-2; D perhaps matches TRBD1 (6 bases). V lost 2 bases and J lost 4, with 11 bases in between. Looked up from germline, CDR1 is SNHLY and CDR2 is FYNNEI. There are 14 residues in the CDR3. This CDR3 reads CASSELGTLYGYTF. Written as DNA, the CDR3 is TGTGCCAGCAGTGAATTAGGGACACTCTATGGCTACACCTTC.

The rearrangement links TRBV7-9 to TRBJ1-1; the D is unclear. Germline V gives CDR1 SEHNR, CDR2 FQNEAQ (reference sequence). V lost 2 bases and J 2 bases, leaving 6 bases between the germline ends. This CDR3 has 13 residues. CDR3 nucleotide sequence: TGTGCCAGCAGCTTACACAGTAACACTGAAGCTTTCTTT. Amino acids: CASSLHSNTEAFF.

Only one count was recorded for this clone. CDR3 region: CSVEMYGQGGAYEQYF. Written as DNA, the CDR3 is TGCAGCGTTGAAATGTACGGACAGGGGGGGGCCTACGAGCAGTACTTC. The chain is built from TRBV29-1 and TRBJ2-7, with TRBD1 matching over 10 bases. The CDR3 contains 16 residues. Germline assignment: CDR1 SQVTM and CDR2 ANQGSEA. Losses at the gene ends were 2 bases for V and 2 bases for J; bases not matched to a gene: 9.

The J gene is TRBJ2-7, the V gene TRBV6-1; TRBD1 aligns across 7 bases. Germline V lookup: CDR1 MNHNS, CDR2 SASEGT. This CDR3 region has 12 residues. V trimming: 6 bases; J trimming: 6 bases; junction bases outside the gene matches: 5. The CDR3 loop reads CASSRQGPEQYF. The CDR3 bases are TGTGCCAGCAGCCGACAGGGACCCGAGCAGTACTTC.

The CDR3 sequence: CASLRDPKETQYF. The CDR3 DNA follows: TGTGCCAGTCTTCGGGACCCAAAAGAGACCCAGTACTTC. The chain employs TRBV18 and TRBJ2-5, with D perhaps given as TRBD1 or TRBD2 (5 bases each). Trimming took off 9 bases at V and 3 bases at J, with 14 bases between the two ends. CDR3 length: 13 residues. Germline lookup yields CDR1 KGHSH and CDR2 LQKENI.

This chain uses TRBV13 with TRBJ2-7; no clear D gene. The CDR3 extends over 14 amino acids. Germline V lookup: CDR1 PRHDT, CDR2 FYEKMQ (reference sequence). The V and J ends lost 5 bases and 0 bases respectively, with 11 bases between them. CDR3 in amino acids: CASSHRTDSYEQYF. CDR3 bases: TGTGCCAGCAGCCACCGGACCGACTCCTACGAGCAGTACTTC.

This clone was counted between two and nine times. Other DNA sequences within the sample encode an identical CDR3. The chain joins TRBV27 to TRBJ2-2; D perhaps matches TRBD2 (6 bases). CDR1 is MNHEY and CDR2 is SMNVEV in the germline V gene (reference sequence). This CDR3 comprises 14 residues. Between the trimmed V and J ends, which lost 5 bases and 4 bases, there was a span of 11 bases. In nucleotides, the CDR3 is TGTGCCAGCAGTAGAACGGGAGCCACCGGGGAGCTGTTTTTT. Encoded protein: CASSRTGATGELFF.

The chain links TRBV19 to TRBJ2-5; TRBD2 agrees at 8 bases. V gave up 1 base and J gave up 0 bases; unmatched junction bases: 7. Germline values: CDR1 LNHDA, CDR2 SQIVND (reference sequence). This CDR3 has 17 amino acids. CDR3 residues: CASSIGGGGRYQETQYF. CDR3 sequence (DNA): TGTGCCAGTAGTATAGGAGGCGGGGGGCGGTACCAAGAGACCCAGTACTTC.